The sequence of this T cell receptor beta chain was determined in a study of shared clonotypes between healthy human individuals. Notes on the study in general: Non-shared clonotypes had lower generation probabilities than clonotypes shared by all four sorted-subset donors.

Comments on this clone: Antigen: not known.

J was trimmed by 4 bases and V by 3 bases; bases with no gene match: 8. The CDR3 consists of 16 residues. The V gene's germline CDR1 is SEHNR and CDR2 FQNEAQ (reference sequence). Each of the donors was a healthy adult who was HIV-negative and had not had a recent acute infection or vaccination. Everyone who donated was a Caucasian adult who lived in Nashville, Tennessee. Assay used: immunoSEQ multiplex PCR; TCRdb lists only in-frame clones, some missing. The repertoire holds roughly 700,000 clones, approximately 79% seen once, with 1.5% to 2% in the top ten. The TCR was taken from a woman aged 30 to 39 in good health. Sequencing used memory CD4+ T cells sorted from blood. Subset specified: CD45RA-negative fraction. The chain recombines TRBV7-9 with TRBJ2-3; 9 bases fit TRBD1. CDR3 DNA: TGTGCCAGCAGCTTCAGACAGGGGGGGCTCTCAGATACGCAGTATTTT. Protein sequence: CASSFRQGGLSDTQYF.